This T cell receptor beta chain is drawn from a study of CD8 T cells in Susac syndrome. The CDR3 is 14 residues long. The V end was cut by 0 bases, the J end by 4 bases, with 9 bases between. From germline, CDR1 is ENHRY and CDR2 SYGVKD. With random hexamers, reverse transcription was performed on about 0.5 to 1 ug of RNA. TCRdb reprocessed the immunoSEQ multiplex PCR reads with MiXCR, giving one entry per CDR3 protein. The table includes about 300,000 distinct CDR3 sequences, roughly 85% detected once. Sequencing was done on a sample of CD8+ T cells from PBMCs. The receptor comes from a human donor with multiple sclerosis. The rearrangement joins TRBV10-3 to TRBJ1-1; D is unresolved. The CDR3 DNA reads TGTGCCATCAGTGAGTCCTGGTTTTCCACTGAAGCTTTCTTT. Translating gives CAISESWFSTEAFF.